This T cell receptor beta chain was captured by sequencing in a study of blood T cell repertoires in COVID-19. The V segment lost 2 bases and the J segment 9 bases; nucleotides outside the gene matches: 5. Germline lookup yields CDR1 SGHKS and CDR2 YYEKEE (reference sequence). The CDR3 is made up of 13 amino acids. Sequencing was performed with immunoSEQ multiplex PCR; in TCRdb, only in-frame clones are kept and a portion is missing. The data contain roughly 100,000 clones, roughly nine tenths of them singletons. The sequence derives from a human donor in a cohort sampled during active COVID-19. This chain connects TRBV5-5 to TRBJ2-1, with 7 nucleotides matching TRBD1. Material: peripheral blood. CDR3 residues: CASSFPGQSEQFF. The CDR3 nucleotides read TGTGCCAGCAGCTTTCCGGGACAGAGTGAGCAGTTCTTC.